One and the same sample provided the 8 T cell receptor beta chains below, sequenced in a study of blood T cell repertoires in COVID-19. Measured with immunoSEQ multiplex PCR; TCRdb has only the in-frame clones, and not every one. This sample has roughly 150,000 clones; about four fifths occur once, and the top ten carry about 2%. Sequenced input: peripheral blood. These receptor sequences come from a woman older than 75 with acute or convalescent COVID-19.

This sequence joins TRBV16 and TRBJ2-3, with 7 bases that match TRBD1. Germline trimming cut 6 bases from V and 0 bases from J; bases unmatched to any gene: 12. CDR1 and CDR2 from the germline V gene are KGHSY and FQNENV. This CDR3 contains 17 residues. The CDR3 nucleotides read TGTGCCAGCAGGGCCGGGACAGACCCTCTGAGCACAGATACGCAGTATTTT. This encodes CASRAGTDPLSTDTQYF. Full variable domain (missing parts from reference TRBV16 and TRBJ2-3): GEEVAQTPKHLVRGEGQKAKLYCAPIKGHSYVFWYQQVLKNEFKFLISFQNENVFDETGMPKERFSAKCLPNSPCSLEIQATKLEDSAVYFCASRAGTDPLSTDTQYFGPGTRLTVL.

The chain carries TRBV4-2 and TRBJ2-3, with 11 bases matching TRBD2. The trim removed 3 bases at V and 4 bases at J, leaving 9 bases unmatched. The germline V gene has CDR1 LGHNA and CDR2 YNFKEQ. The CDR3 is 17 amino acids. The CDR3 region has the DNA TGTGCCAGCAGCCAGGACATAGCGGGGGGGCAAGCAGATACGCAGTATTTT. Translated: CASSQDIAGGQADTQYF.

The chain carries TRBV1 and TRBJ2-7; the table assigns TRBD2, which was not confirmed against the DNA. TRBV1 is a pseudogene locus. CDR3 length equals 18 residues. The CDR3, as DNA: TGCACCAGCAGCCACCCCAGGGTCGACCAGCGGGGGAACTACGAGCAGTACTTC. It specifies CTSSHPRVDQRGNYEQYF.

This clone appeared a single time. Other DNA sequences in the same sample also yield this CDR3. The genes are TRBV5-1 and TRBJ2-2; possible D gene TRBD1, 5 bases. With 0 bases removed from V and 5 bases from J, the gap between germline ends came to 8 bases. From germline, CDR1 is SGHRS and CDR2 YFSETQ. This CDR3 comprises 14 residues. This CDR3 is CASSLAAGTGELFF. Written as DNA, the CDR3 is TGCGCCAGCAGCTTGGCGGCAGGGACCGGGGAGCTGTTTTTT.

The V gene is TRBV5-6, the J gene TRBJ2-7; 7 bases map to TRBD1. The germline V gene has CDR1 SGHDT and CDR2 YYEEEE. The CDR3 has 13 amino acids. V was clipped by 1 base and J by 3 bases; unmatched bases: 1. The CDR3 coding sequence is TGTGCCAGCAGCTTGCCAGGGGGCTACGAGCAGTACTTC. Its protein product is CASSLPGGYEQYF.

The rearrangement uses TRBV5-1 and TRBJ2-7; D is undetermined. Trimming took off 0 bases at V and 0 bases at J, with 4 bases between the two ends. The germline V gene encodes CDR1 SGHRS and CDR2 YFSETQ. The CDR3 runs 13 residues. In nucleotides, the CDR3 is TGCGCCAGCAGCTTGGACGGCTCCTACGAGCAGTACTTC. Translated: CASSLDGSYEQYF.

This clone was recorded a few times. V usage is TRBV10-2 and J usage is TRBJ2-3; TRBD2 aligns across 7 bases. The CDR3 has 16 residues. The germline gives CDR1 WSHSY, CDR2 SAAADI. The trim removed 3 bases at V and 0 bases at J, leaving 6 bases unmatched. CDR3 sequence (DNA): TGCGCCAGCAGTGAAGGTGGGGGAGGGAGCACAGATACGCAGTATTTT. Translated: CASSEGGGGSTDTQYF.

J is TRBJ1-5 and V is TRBV30; D may be TRBD1 (5 bases). CDR3 length equals 12 residues. V was pared by 3 bases and J by 15 bases, with 18 bases between. The germline CDR1 and CDR2 sequences are GTSNPN and SVGIG (reference sequence). For the CDR3, the DNA is TGTGCCTGGAGCACGGGGGGTCGGTCGAGGCATTTT. It is translated as CAWSTGGRSRHF.